This TCR beta chain was sequenced for a study of blood T cells in healthy people across ages. A second about 7 to 12 cycle PCR used barcoded and J-beta primers. TCRdb redid the calling of the 5' RACE reads with MiXCR, one entry per CDR3 protein. The sample carries some 320,000 distinct CDR3 sequences, roughly 27% recorded once. This clonotype showed up just a few times. Its antigen is still unknown. A read error may account for a junction end that differs from germline. CDR3 length: 13 residues. Germline V lookup: CDR1 SNHLY, CDR2 FYNNEI. Points from the study as a whole: Long-lived donors had more naive CD4+ cells and higher diversity than aged donors. CMV status of donors was unknown, possibly confounding expanded clonotype changes. TCR beta diversity, measured per million T cells, fell in a roughly linear way with age.

The TCR was taken from a woman between 65 and 79 years old in good health. The rearrangement uses TRBV2 and TRBJ1-4; D is perhaps TRBD1 (6 bases). The sequenced sample was blood. The CDR3 is CAGRGGYNEKPFF. The CDR3 DNA follows: TGTGCCGGCCGAGGGGGGTATAACGAAAAACCGTTTTTT.